This TCR beta chain was sequenced for a study of T cell responses to AZD1222 COVID-19 vaccine. Study results and limitations: Donors skewed white British and female; clonal diversity was possibly underestimated. Spike-specific TCR breadth and depth rose after two AZD1222 doses. As reported, nearly half of all spike-specific TCRs target variant regions that are unmutated.

On this clone: The antigen remains unidentified.

Repertoires were generated with immunoSEQ multiplex PCR, while TCRdb's copy carries only in-frame clones and drops some. The sample holds roughly 190,000 clones; approximately 91% are singletons and the top ten take roughly 1.7%. Trimming cost V 9 bases and J 6 bases, with 14 bases left between them. The germline V gene has CDR1 LNHDA and CDR2 SQIVND (reference sequence). This CDR3 has 13 amino acids. Second-dose groups at about 4 or about 12 weeks were pooled. The sample was peripheral blood, taken 28 days after the second AZD1222 dose. The source is an adult who received the AZD1222 COVID-19 vaccine. The chain links TRBV19 to TRBJ2-2; no reliable D call. The CDR3 protein is CASYSLGAGELFF. CDR3 nucleotides: TGTGCCAGCTACTCCCTTGGGGCCGGGGAGCTGTTTTTT.